The 9 T cell receptor beta chains below all came from one sample that was sequenced in a study of human T cells and chemical hapten exposure. TCRdb recomputed calls from the RACE reads with MiXCR, one row per CDR3 protein. The top ten clones hold approximately 4.7% of a sample with about 84,000 distinct CDR3 sequences, 10% of them seen once. Described time point: patch test 2, 6 weeks after DPC sensitization. Described treatment: therapeutic diphenylcyclopropenone sensitization with weekly scalp DPC. The material was whole blood, obtained in connection with sensitization to the hapten diphenylcyclopropenone (DPC). These receptor sequences come from a woman aged 50 to 60 with alopecia areata. Some clones in this sample may be carry-over from other donors' samples.

This clonotype has a count of ten or more. V is TRBV25-1 and J is TRBJ2-1; 11 positions agree with TRBD1. The length of the CDR3 is 15 residues. V shed 4 bases and J 5 bases; nucleotides not matched to a gene: 4. Germline V gene data show CDR1 as MGHDK and CDR2 as SYGVNS. CDR3 sequence reads: CASSAGTGGHNEQFF. The CDR3 DNA is TGTGCCAGCAGTGCTGGGACAGGGGGTCACAATGAGCAGTTCTTC.

This chain connects TRBV12-3 or TRBV12-4 to TRBJ1-2; 7 bases map to TRBD1. The trim removed 4 bases at V and 4 bases at J, leaving 6 bases unmatched. The CDR3 spans 14 residues. The CDR3 protein is CASSYRQGGYGYTF. CDR3 nucleotides: TGTGCCAGCAGTTACCGACAGGGCGGCTATGGCTACACCTTC.

This clonotype was seen repeatedly, ten times or more. The chain is built from TRBV5-1 and TRBJ2-3, with 9 bases matching TRBD2. After removal of 0 bases from V and 5 bases from J, the junction contained 7 bases not matched to a gene. CDR1 is SGHRS and CDR2 is YFSETQ in the germline V gene. The CDR3 spans 16 residues. The CDR3 is CASSLVAGGLGDTQYF. The CDR3 DNA sequence: TGCGCCAGCAGCTTGGTCGCGGGAGGGCTCGGAGATACGCAGTATTTT.

This sequence joins TRBV7-6 and TRBJ2-7; the D is unclear. From germline, CDR1 is SGHVS and CDR2 FNYEAQ. V dropped 2 bases and J dropped 0 bases, with 8 bases sitting between them. This CDR3 spans 14 amino acids. In DNA form, the CDR3 reads TGTGCCAGCAGCTTAATTCTAGACTCCTACGAGCAGTACTTC. It translates to CASSLILDSYEQYF.

The rearrangement uses TRBV30 and TRBJ2-2; D may be TRBD1 (6 bases). In germline, CDR1 is GTSNPN, CDR2 SVGIG (reference sequence). With 2 bases removed from V and 4 bases from J, the gap between germline ends came to 11 bases. CDR3 length: 14 amino acids. CDR3 DNA: TGTGCCTGGAGTCTCAACAGGGTCACCGGGGAGCTGTTTTTT. Translating gives CAWSLNRVTGELFF.

This clonotype occurred many times. The V call is TRBV7-6, the J call TRBJ2-7, with D tentatively TRBD1 (6 bases). This CDR3 comprises 13 residues. Germline V gene lookup returns CDR1 SGHVS and CDR2 FNYEAQ. V lost 5 bases and J 6 bases, leaving 14 bases between the germline ends. CDR3 sequence (DNA): TGTGCCAGCAGCCCCCAGGGGATTTCCGAGCAGTACTTC. This sequence encodes CASSPQGISEQYF.

This clonotype was detected only a few times. This rearrangement joins TRBV5-1 to TRBJ2-7, with D maybe TRBD2 (6 bases). The length of the CDR3 is 15 residues. Germline values: CDR1 SGHRS, CDR2 YFSETQ. The V end was cut by 0 bases, the J end by 1 base, with 11 bases between. The CDR3 sequence: CASSLGTTESYEQYF. In DNA, the CDR3 is TGCGCCAGCAGCTTGGGGACTACCGAATCCTACGAGCAGTACTTC.

In this sample, this clonotype turned up many times. This chain links TRBV3-1 with TRBJ1-2; D unclear. Germline V gene data show CDR1 as LGHDT and CDR2 as YNNKEL (reference sequence). V lost 3 bases to trimming and J lost 4 bases, with 9 bases between them. CDR3 length: 13 amino acids. The CDR3 sequence is CASSQFSIYGYTF. For the CDR3, the DNA is TGTGCCAGCAGCCAGTTTTCAATCTATGGCTACACCTTC.

J is TRBJ2-3 and V is TRBV29-1; D is undetermined. V was trimmed by 5 bases and J by 4 bases, leaving 13 bases between them. From germline, CDR1 is SQVTM and CDR2 ANQGSEA. The CDR3 runs to 13 residues. The CDR3 region is CSVRRTDPDTQYF. CDR3 bases: TGCAGCGTTAGAAGGACCGACCCAGATACGCAGTATTTT.